A selection of T cell receptor beta chains follows, all from one sample in a study of blood T cell repertoires in COVID-19. TCRdb keeps only in-frame clones here, not all; method: immunoSEQ multiplex PCR. The sample yields 100,000 to 120,000 clones, just over 85% seen once. Sequenced material: peripheral blood. The origin of the receptors is a human donor in a cohort sampled during active COVID-19. CDR3s include the opening cysteine and the closing phenylalanine or tryptophan. The D gene is left open where the match is weak. The size field is filled for only some rows; it gives once, few, many or a size class.

D gene	clone size	J gene	V gene	CDR3 DNA	CDR3 protein
-	-	TRBJ1-1	TRBV19	TGTGCCAGTAGCTTCGCGCAGGACATGAACACTGAAGCTTTCTTT	CASSFAQDMNTEAFF
TRBD2	-	TRBJ2-5	TRBV18	TGTGCCAGCTCACCCACGAGCGGGAGGAGTGAGACCCAGTACTTC	CASSPTSGRSETQYF
-	-	TRBJ2-2	TRBV19	TGTGCCAGTAGCACCACGGGCAGGGGGGCCCCCGGGGAGCTGTTTTTT	CASSTTGRGAPGELFF
TRBD1	once	TRBJ2-1	TRBV27	TGTGCCAGCAGTTCCCTGGGGACAGGGGCCTTCAATGAGCAGTTCTTC	CASSSLGTGAFNEQFF
TRBD1	-	TRBJ2-4	TRBV6-5	TGTGCCAGCAGGGGACAGGGGCTAGACATTCAGTACTTC	CASRGQGLDIQYF
TRBD2	-	TRBJ2-3	TRBV29-1	TGCAGCGCCTCTAGCGGGAGCACAGATACGCAGTATTTT	CSASSGSTDTQYF
-	-	TRBJ2-7	TRBV7-2	TGTGCCAGCAGGTCTACTGGCTCCTACGAGCAGTACTTC	CASRSTGSYEQYF
TRBD1	-	TRBJ1-4	TRBV28	TGTGCCAGCAGTCCTCGGACAGGGAAGCGTGAAAAACTGTTTTTT	CASSPRTGKREKLFF
-	once	TRBJ2-7	TRBV27	TGTGCCAGCACCGGACAGCGTCGCCCCTACGAGCAGTACTTC	CASTGQRRPYEQYF
TRBD1	-	TRBJ2-6	TRBV5-5	TGTGCCAGCAGCTCCCCCGGGACAGGCGCTGGGGCCAACGTCCTGACTTTC	CASSSPGTGAGANVLTF
TRBD1	-	TRBJ1-1	TRBV2	TGTGCCAGCAGGGGGGACAGCTACGTTGGCTCTGAAGCTTTCTTT	CASRGDSYVGSEAFF
-	-	TRBJ2-7	TRBV4-1	TGCGCCGCGGGGCCTACTTCTAGGCACGAGCAGTACTTC	CAAGPTSRHEQYF
-	-	TRBJ1-5	TRBV6-1	TGTGCCAGCAGTGAACCGGGTATAAGCAATCAGCCCCAGCATTTT	CASSEPGISNQPQHF
-	-	TRBJ2-2	TRBV6-5	TGTGCCAGCAGATTCGTGAACACCGGGGAGCTGTTTTTT	CASRFVNTGELFF
TRBD2	-	TRBJ2-7	TRBV10-1	TGCGCCAGCAGTGATGGCGGGGGGCTAACCTACGAGCAGTACTTC	CASSDGGGLTYEQYF
-	-	TRBJ2-7	TRBV28	TGTGCCAGCAGCTATTTAGGTGGCCGGCGGGACTTGCCCTCCTACGAGCAGTACTTC	CASSYLGGRRDLPSYEQYF
-	-	TRBJ1-5	TRBV2	TGTGCCAGTGCGTGGGGAGTTAGCAATCAGCCCCAGCATTTT	CASAWGVSNQPQHF
-	-	TRBJ2-3	TRBV29-1	TGCAGCGTTGAAGAACTAGTGGTGGATACGCAGTATTTT	CSVEELVVDTQYF